This TCR beta chain was sequenced in a study of control samples from healthy donors and cancer patients (dated by TCRdb to about 2020). A note on this clone: Which antigen it targets is not known. No much larger clone is present one base from it, and per-base qualities are unavailable.

V is reduced by 1 base and J by 3 bases, leaving a spacing of 9 bases between them. The CDR3 holds 15 amino acids from the cysteine to the phenylalanine. Only the CDR3 DNA stays, 45 bases, in frame from base 1. From the germline V gene (reference sequence), CDR1 is MNHEY and CDR2 is SMNVEV. Libraries were made using the immunoSEQ multiplex PCR assay. What TCRdb holds here is the immuneACCESS table cut down to in-frame rearrangements. Part of the clones is not present; checked against another copy, under half of the missing clones reflect an unresolved V gene, and the others are unexplained. The table for this sample lists just over 150,000 clones; about 94% of them were counted only once. The ten largest clones represent around 8.5% of the sample.

The TCR comes from a woman aged 40-49 years in good health. The chain is made from TRBV27 and TRBJ1-4, and perhaps TRBD1 as D gene, on 5 matching bases. The sample was blood. The sequenced DNA is TGTGCCAGCAGTTTATGGGGGAACCCTAATGAAAAACTGTTTTTT. Translated, it gives CASSLWGNPNEKLFF.